This T cell receptor (beta chain) was sequenced for a study of T cells in Graves' hyperthyroidism and ophthalmopathy. The ends were cut back, 5 bases at V and 5 bases at J, with 15 bases in the middle. CDR3 length equals 14 residues. Overall study findings and caveats: Blood shared most expanded thyroid clonotypes above 0.001.

Note on this clonotype: Its antigen is not identified.

TCR beta CDR3 region amplification was performed from RNA transcripts. Using the HTBI primer set, a first-round RT-PCR was run on the TCR CDR3. TCRdb re-derived calls from the multiplex PCR reads in MiXCR, one entry per CDR3 protein. The sample has roughly 710,000 distinct CDR3 sequences, roughly a third seen once. The sample was blood. The rearrangement joins TRBV12-3 or TRBV12-4 to TRBJ1-2; D is perhaps TRBD1 (6 bases). The clonotype originates from a woman aged 40 to 50 with Graves' hyperthyroidism. For the CDR3, the DNA is TGTGCCAGCAGTCCAACACAGGGCCTATATGGCTACACCTTC. It codes for CASSPTQGLYGYTF.